This is a list of T cell receptor beta chains from one sample in a study of human T cells and chemical hapten exposure. Via MiXCR, TCRdb re-called the RACE reads, giving one row per CDR3 protein. The sample carries more than 85,000 distinct CDR3 sequences, about 8% recorded once. Sequenced material: whole blood, taken in connection with sensitization to the hapten diphenylcyclopropenone (DPC). The receptors come from a man aged 40-55 years with alopecia areata. Some clones in this sample may be carry-over from other donors' samples. CDR3s include the opening cysteine and the closing phenylalanine or tryptophan. A D gene is named only where the DNA matches it firmly. Not every row has a clone size; where given, it reads once, few, many or a size class.

TRBV14	NA	many	TRBJ1-5	TGTGCCAGCAGCCTTTTTAATCAGCCCCAGCATTTT	CASSLFNQPQHF
TRBV6-2/TRBV6-3	TRBD1	few	TRBJ2-7	TGTGCCAGCAGTCAACGACAGGGGAGGTACGAGCAGTACTTC	CASSQRQGRYEQYF
TRBV18	NA	many	TRBJ2-1	TGTGCCAGCTCACCAGTCGGCGGCAATGAGCAGTTCTTC	CASSPVGGNEQFF
TRBV20-1	TRBD1	NA	TRBJ2-3	TGCAGTGCCCCGAACAGGGGCCCAGATACGCAGTATTTT	CSAPNRGPDTQYF
TRBV7-3	NA	NA	TRBJ2-1	TGTGCCAGCAGCTTATTTGCGGATTCCTACAATGAGCAGTTCTTC	CASSLFADSYNEQFF
TRBV24-1	TRBD2	NA	TRBJ2-1	TGTGCCACCAGTGCAGCGGGAAGTCACGAGCAGTTCTTC	CATSAAGSHEQFF
TRBV6-2/TRBV6-3	TRBD2	NA	TRBJ2-4	TGTGCCAGCAGTTACGGAGGGACTAGAAACATTCAGTACTTC	CASSYGGTRNIQYF
TRBV7-2	NA	NA	TRBJ2-3	TGTGCCAGCAGCCGGGACGAGAATACGCAGTATTTT	CASSRDENTQYF
TRBV5-1	NA	NA	TRBJ1-1	TGCGCCAGCAGCTTGTCAGGACCCTTGAACACTGAAGCTTTCTTT	CASSLSGPLNTEAFF
TRBV5-1	NA	many	TRBJ1-4	TGCGCCAGCAGCTTCGGGAGGGGTGATGAAAAACTGTTTTTT	CASSFGRGDEKLFF
TRBV5-6	NA	NA	TRBJ1-5	TGTGCCAGCAGCTTCGGGGGGCCCAACAATCAGCCCCAGCATTTT	CASSFGGPNNQPQHF
TRBV19	TRBD1	few	TRBJ2-2	TGTGCCAGTAGCTGGACAGGGGGGAACACCGGGGAGCTGTTTTTT	CASSWTGGNTGELFF
TRBV4-3	TRBD1	NA	TRBJ2-1	TGCGCCAGCAGCCACACCACAGGGGAAGGTGAGCAGTTCTTC	CASSHTTGEGEQFF
TRBV20-1	TRBD1	NA	TRBJ2-7	TGCAGTGCTAGAGAGACTTACCGGGACAGGGCCTACGAGCAGTACTTC	CSARETYRDRAYEQYF
TRBV18	TRBD2	NA	TRBJ2-5	TGTGCCAGCTCCCGATTTTTTCGACTAGCGGGAGTGGTTGAGACCCAGTACTTC	CASSRFFRLAGVVETQYF
TRBV13	NA	NA	TRBJ1-6	TGTGCCAGCAGCTTAGGCCTAATAGCACGGCCCAGCTCCTATAATTCACCCCTCCACTTT	CASSLGLIARPSSYNSPLHF